The 20 T cell receptor beta chains given below trace back to one sample, sequenced in a study of blood T cell repertoires in COVID-19 (dated by TCRdb to the early 2020s). The method behind the library was the immunoSEQ multiplex PCR assay. TCRdb took over this immuneACCESS table, retaining in-frame rearrangements with V and J assigned. Such tables are incomplete; in checked studies, under half of the missing clones stem from an unresolved V gene, and the remainder is unexplained. Counted in this sample were hundreds of thousands of clones; around 90% of them appeared once. The leading ten clones occupy 6.5% of the sample. Sequences were obtained from peripheral blood. The origin of the receptors is a man in his sixties who had recovered from COVID-19.

This chain joins TRBV19 and TRBJ2-7; D is unresolved. Trimming took off 5 bases at V and 5 bases at J, with 13 bases between the two ends. This CDR3 has 13 amino acids. Germline V gives CDR1 LNHDA, CDR2 SQIVND (reference sequence). The CDR3 here is CASSGSGINEQYF. The CDR3 nucleotides read TGTGCCAGTAGTGGATCGGGTATCAACGAGCAGTACTTC.

In DNA form, the CDR3 reads TGTGCCAGCAGAGAACAGGGACCAAACATTCAGTACTTC. Translated, it gives CASREQGPNIQYF. This chain joins TRBV7-3 and TRBJ2-4; D perhaps matches TRBD1 (6 bases). V lost 6 bases and J lost 6, with 12 bases in between. Germline CDR1 reads SGHTA; CDR2 reads FQGTGA. The CDR3 sequence is 13 residues long.

Written as DNA, the CDR3 is TGCGCCAGCAGCCAAGAGGCGGGTCGGAGACAGTACTTC. Protein sequence: CASSQEAGRRQYF. The chain joins TRBV4-1 to TRBJ2-5, with D tentatively TRBD2 (5 bases). The CDR3 totals 13 residues. V dropped 0 bases and J dropped 11 bases, with 13 bases sitting between them. The germline gives CDR1 MGHRA, CDR2 YSYEKL.

This rearrangement joins TRBV27 to TRBJ2-2, with TRBD1 matching over 9 bases. The CDR3 is 15 residues long. The V and J ends lost 5 bases and 6 bases, in that order; junction bases with no gene match: 7. CDR1 is MNHEY, CDR2 SMNVEV, per germline (reference sequence). CDR3 in amino acids: CASSPRQGGSGELFF. The CDR3 coding sequence is TGTGCCAGCAGTCCACGACAGGGGGGTTCCGGGGAGCTGTTTTTT.

CDR3 loop: CASSYSLRNTGELFF. Here the CDR3 DNA reads TGTGCCAGCAGTTATTCGCTTAGAAACACCGGGGAGCTGTTTTTT. The chain links TRBV6-5 to TRBJ2-2, with D unclear. The CDR3 covers 15 residues. Germline CDR1 is MNHEY and CDR2 is SVGAGI. With 3 bases removed from V and 2 bases from J, the gap between germline ends came to 10 bases.

The chain uses TRBV14 and TRBJ1-6; no clear D. CDR3 length: 15 amino acids. From germline, CDR1 is SGHDN and CDR2 FVKESK. Trimming cost V 1 base and J 7 bases, with 11 bases left between them. The CDR3 sequence: CASSQVPGRNSPLHF. CDR3 in DNA: TGTGCCAGCAGCCAAGTCCCGGGTCGGAATTCACCCCTCCACTTT.

This sequence joins TRBV7-2 and TRBJ2-1, with TRBD1 matching 8 bases. Trimming cost V 10 bases and J 8 bases; bases outside gene matches: 19. In germline, CDR1 is SGHTA, CDR2 FQGNSA. CDR3 length: 16 amino acids. CDR3 protein: CAILEAPGGAKDEQFF. CDR3 in DNA: TGTGCCATCCTTGAAGCACCAGGGGGCGCGAAGGATGAGCAGTTCTTC.

For the CDR3, the DNA is TGTGCCAGCAGCGTTGACAGGGCCCTAGCCAAAAACATTCAGTACTTC. It specifies CASSVDRALAKNIQYF. V is TRBV2 and J is TRBJ2-4, with 7 bases identical to TRBD1. CDR1 and CDR2 from the germline V gene are SNHLY and FYNNEI. J lost 0 bases, V lost 6 bases, and 8 bases had no gene match. CDR3 length: 16 residues. Based on the CDR3 plus reference TRBV2 and TRBJ2-4, the full variable domain is EPEVTQTPSHQVTQMGQEVILRCVPISNHLYFYWYRQILGQKVEFLVSFYNNEISEKSEIFDDQFSVERPDGSNFTLKIRSTKLEDSAMYFCASSVDRALAKNIQYFGAGTRLSVL.

This clone was counted a single time. The genes are TRBV6-1 and TRBJ1-4; 7 bases are shared with TRBD1. The germline gives CDR1 MNHNS, CDR2 SASEGT. V lost 11 bases and J lost 7; bases outside the gene matches: 13. The CDR3 covers 14 residues. CDR3 in DNA: TGTGCCTCCCTCCAACAGGGGTGGGGTGAAAAACTGTTTTTT. This translates into CASLQQGWGEKLFF.

The chain couples TRBV27 to TRBJ2-7; D is possibly TRBD2 (6 bases). Germline V CDR1 and CDR2: MNHEY, SMNVEV (reference sequence). V lost 6 bases and J 9 bases, leaving 21 bases between the germline ends. The CDR3 totals 14 residues. CDR3 amino acids: CASRSLSGYVRQYF. In DNA, the CDR3 is TGTGCCAGCAGATCCCTCAGCGGGTACGTAAGGCAGTACTTC.

This clone has just one count. The chain has TRBV6-5 and TRBJ1-5, with TRBD1 matching 7 bases. The germline gives CDR1 MNHEY, CDR2 SVGAGI. V trimming: 6 bases; J trimming: 0 bases; junction bases outside the gene matches: 5. The CDR3 contains 15 residues. CDR3 sequence: CASRQTGSSNQPQHF. In nucleotides, the CDR3 is TGTGCCAGCAGGCAGACAGGGTCTAGCAATCAGCCCCAGCATTTT.

The rearrangement uses TRBV28 and TRBJ1-5; 12 bases line up with TRBD1. This CDR3 region has 15 residues. CDR1 is MDHEN, CDR2 SYDVKM, per germline. The J segment lost 8 bases and the V segment lost 6 bases, leaving 8 bases of the junction unmatched. As DNA, the CDR3 is TGTGCCAGCAGCCCCGGGACAGGGGGCCCTAAGCCCCAGCATTTT. Its protein product is CASSPGTGGPKPQHF.

CDR3 bases: TGCAGCGCGACAGGGGGCAAGGGCTACGAGCAGTACTTC. The encoded protein is CSATGGKGYEQYF. The chain recombines TRBV29-1 with TRBJ2-7; 10 nucleotides align to TRBD1. The ends lost 7 bases at V and 3 bases at J; junction bases unmatched: 6. Germline V gives CDR1 SQVTM, CDR2 ANQGSEA. CDR3 length equals 13 residues.

This clone was detected only once. The rearrangement joins TRBV5-1 to TRBJ2-7; the match to TRBD1 covers 10 bases. With 4 bases clipped from V and 2 bases from J, the junction kept 6 bases outside the gene matches. This CDR3 comprises 15 residues. Germline V gives CDR1 SGHRS, CDR2 YFSETQ. The DNA for the CDR3 is TGCGCCAGCAGCCCGCCGGGACAGGGGACCTACGAGCAGTACTTC. Its protein is CASSPPGQGTYEQYF. Using reference TRBV5-1 and TRBJ2-7 for the parts outside the CDR3, the full variable domain is KAGVTQTPRYLIKTRGQQVTLSCSPISGHRSVSWYQQTPGQGLQFLFEYFSETQRNKGNFPGRFSGRQFSNSRSEMNVSTLELGDSALYLCASSPPGQGTYEQYFGPGTRLTVT.

In its sample, this clone was seen once. As DNA, the CDR3 is TGTGCCAGCTCACCTACCCGAGAGGCCGGGGAGCTGTTTTTT. Translating gives CASSPTREAGELFF. The J gene is TRBJ2-2, the V gene TRBV18, with D unresolved. The CDR3 totals 14 residues. Trimming cost V 3 bases and J 6 bases, with 11 bases left between them. The germline CDR1 and CDR2 sequences are KGHSH and LQKENI.

The rearrangement joins TRBV3-1 (or the pseudogene TRBV3-2) to TRBJ2-6; 7 nucleotides agree with TRBD1. Trimming cost V 4 bases and J 0 bases; bases outside gene matches: 6. The CDR3 is 17 residues long. The V gene's germline CDR1 is LGHDT and CDR2 YNNKEL (reference sequence). The CDR3 loop is CASSPEQGSSGANVLTF. In nucleotides, the CDR3 is TGTGCCAGCAGCCCAGAACAGGGGAGCTCTGGGGCCAACGTCCTGACTTTC.

The rearrangement links TRBV7-9 to TRBJ1-1; D uncertain. Germline V gene sequence: CDR1 SEHNR, CDR2 FQNEAQ (reference sequence). Trimming removed 2 bases from V and 0 bases from J, with 4 bases in between. The CDR3 loop spans 13 amino acids. Here the CDR3 DNA reads TGTGCCAGCAGCTTAATCGTGAACACTGAAGCTTTCTTT. It yields the protein CASSLIVNTEAFF.

The rearrangement links TRBV28 to TRBJ2-7; 8 nucleotides align to TRBD1. The junction had 2 bases not matched to a gene; V was cut back by 5 bases and J by 2 bases. This CDR3 is built from 13 residues. Per germline, CDR1 MDHEN and CDR2 SYDVKM. The CDR3 sequence is CASSPTGAYEQYF. The DNA of the CDR3 is TGTGCCAGCAGTCCGACAGGGGCCTACGAGCAGTACTTC.

The genes are TRBV30 and TRBJ1-5, with 10 positions matching TRBD1. Germline V gene data show CDR1 as GTSNPN and CDR2 as SVGIG (reference sequence). V lost 2 bases and J lost 0; bases outside the gene matches: 4. The CDR3 sequence is 16 residues long. The CDR3 reads CAWSSRDRGSNQPQHF. CDR3 coding DNA: TGTGCCTGGAGTTCCCGGGACAGGGGTAGCAATCAGCCCCAGCATTTT.

The V call is TRBV28, the J call TRBJ1-1, with 7 bases lining up with TRBD1. Germline lookup yields CDR1 MDHEN and CDR2 SYDVKM. CDR3 size: 13 residues. Trimming cost V 4 bases and J 1 base; bases outside gene matches: 0. The CDR3: CASSSGGNTEAFF. In nucleotides, the CDR3 is TGTGCCAGCAGTTCAGGGGGGAACACTGAAGCTTTCTTT.